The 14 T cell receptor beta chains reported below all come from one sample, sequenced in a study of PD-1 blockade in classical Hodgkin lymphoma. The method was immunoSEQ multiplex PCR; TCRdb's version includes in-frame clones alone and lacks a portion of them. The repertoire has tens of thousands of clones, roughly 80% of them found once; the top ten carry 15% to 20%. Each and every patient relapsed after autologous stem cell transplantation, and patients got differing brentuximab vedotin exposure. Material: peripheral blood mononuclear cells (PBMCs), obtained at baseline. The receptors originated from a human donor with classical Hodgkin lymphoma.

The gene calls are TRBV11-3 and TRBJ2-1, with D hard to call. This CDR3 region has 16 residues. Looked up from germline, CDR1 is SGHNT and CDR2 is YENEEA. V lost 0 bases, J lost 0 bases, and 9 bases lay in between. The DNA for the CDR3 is TGTGCCAGCAGCTTAGAATGGCGCTCCTCCTACAATGAGCAGTTCTTC. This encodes CASSLEWRSSYNEQFF.

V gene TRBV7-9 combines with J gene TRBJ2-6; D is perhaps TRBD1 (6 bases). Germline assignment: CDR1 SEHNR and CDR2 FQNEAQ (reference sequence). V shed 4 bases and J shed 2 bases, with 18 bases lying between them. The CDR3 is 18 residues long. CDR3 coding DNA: TGTGCCAGCAGCTCCCCGGGACAAGATACAACTGGGGCCAACGTCCTGACTTTC. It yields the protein CASSSPGQDTTGANVLTF.

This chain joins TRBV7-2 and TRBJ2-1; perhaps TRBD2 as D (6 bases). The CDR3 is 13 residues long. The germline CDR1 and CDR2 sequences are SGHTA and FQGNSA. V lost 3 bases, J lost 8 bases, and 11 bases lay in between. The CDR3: CASSFDAGYEQFF. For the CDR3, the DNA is TGTGCCAGCAGCTTCGATGCGGGATATGAGCAGTTCTTC.

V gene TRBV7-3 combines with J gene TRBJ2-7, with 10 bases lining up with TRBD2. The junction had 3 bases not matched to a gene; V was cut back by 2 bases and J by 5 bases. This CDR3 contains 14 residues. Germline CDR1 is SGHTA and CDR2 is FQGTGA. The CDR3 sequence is CASSLASGSNEQYF. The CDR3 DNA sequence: TGTGCCAGCAGCTTAGCTAGCGGGAGCAACGAGCAGTACTTC.

CDR3 residues: CASSLAGRDEQFF. The CDR3 coding sequence is TGTGCCAGCAGCTTGGCGGGCAGGGATGAGCAGTTCTTC. V and J are TRBV5-4 and TRBJ2-1, with D possibly TRBD1 on 5 matching bases. The CDR3 contains 13 residues. Per germline, CDR1 SGHNT and CDR2 YYREEE (reference sequence). The ends were cut back, 0 bases at V and 8 bases at J, with 9 bases in the middle.

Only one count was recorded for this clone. This CDR3 reads CASSVGPTGMNTEAFF. CDR3 in DNA: TGTGCCAGCAGCGTAGGCCCCACCGGCATGAACACTGAAGCTTTCTTT. The rearrangement joins TRBV9 to TRBJ1-1; the D is unclear. The germline V gene has CDR1 SGDLS and CDR2 YYNGEE. The CDR3 has 16 residues. Trimming removed 0 bases at V and 0 bases at J, with 12 bases between.

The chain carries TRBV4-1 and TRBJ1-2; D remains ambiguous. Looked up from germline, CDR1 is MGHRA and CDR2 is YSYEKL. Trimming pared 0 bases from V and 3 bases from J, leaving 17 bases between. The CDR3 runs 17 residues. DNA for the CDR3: TGCGCCAGCAGCCAAGAGTCTCTGGGCACTGCATACTATGGCTACACCTTC. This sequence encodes CASSQESLGTAYYGYTF.

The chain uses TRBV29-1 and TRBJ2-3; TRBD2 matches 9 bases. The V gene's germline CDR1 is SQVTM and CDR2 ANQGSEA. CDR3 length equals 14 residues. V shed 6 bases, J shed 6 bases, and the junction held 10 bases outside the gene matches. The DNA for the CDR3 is TGCAGCGTGCTCGGGCGGGAGGGCCTCGATACGCAGTATTTT. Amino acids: CSVLGREGLDTQYF.

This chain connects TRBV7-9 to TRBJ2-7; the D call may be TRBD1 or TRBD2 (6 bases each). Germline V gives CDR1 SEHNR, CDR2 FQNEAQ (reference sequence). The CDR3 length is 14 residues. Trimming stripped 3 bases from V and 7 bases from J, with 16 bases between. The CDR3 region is CASSFPQGGKEQYF. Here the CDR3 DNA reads TGTGCCAGCAGCTTCCCACAGGGCGGGAAAGAGCAGTACTTC. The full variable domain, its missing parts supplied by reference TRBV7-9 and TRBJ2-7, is DTGVSQNPRHKITKRGQNVTFRCDPISEHNRLYWYRQTLGQGPEFLTYFQNEAQLEKSRLLSDRFSAERPKGSFSTLEIQRTEQGDSAMYLCASSFPQGGKEQYFGPGTRLTVT.

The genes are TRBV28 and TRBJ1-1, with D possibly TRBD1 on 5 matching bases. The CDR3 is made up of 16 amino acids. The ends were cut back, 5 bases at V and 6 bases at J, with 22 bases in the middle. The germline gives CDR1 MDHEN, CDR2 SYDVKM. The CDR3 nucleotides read TGTGCCAGCAGTACCGAGGGGTCGGGAGTGTGGTCTGAAGCTTTCTTT. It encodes CASSTEGSGVWSEAFF.

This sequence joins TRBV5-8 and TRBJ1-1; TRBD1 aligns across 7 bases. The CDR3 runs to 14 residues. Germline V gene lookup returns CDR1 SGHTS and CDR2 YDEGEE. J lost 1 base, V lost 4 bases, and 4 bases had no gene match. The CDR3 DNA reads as TGTGCCAGCAGCGGACACAGGGGGAACACTGAAGCTTTCTTT. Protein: CASSGHRGNTEAFF.

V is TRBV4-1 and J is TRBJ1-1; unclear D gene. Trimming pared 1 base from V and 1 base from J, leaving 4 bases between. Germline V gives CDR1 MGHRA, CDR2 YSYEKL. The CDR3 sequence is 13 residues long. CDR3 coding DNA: TGCGCCAGCAGCCAAGGAAGGAACACTGAAGCTTTCTTT. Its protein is CASSQGRNTEAFF.

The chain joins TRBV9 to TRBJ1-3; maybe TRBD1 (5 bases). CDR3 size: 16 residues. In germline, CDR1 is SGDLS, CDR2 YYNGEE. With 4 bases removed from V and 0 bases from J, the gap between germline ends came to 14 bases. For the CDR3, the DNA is TGTGCCAGCAGCCCGGGACTGTCCTTCTCTGGAAACACCATATATTTT. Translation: CASSPGLSFSGNTIYF.

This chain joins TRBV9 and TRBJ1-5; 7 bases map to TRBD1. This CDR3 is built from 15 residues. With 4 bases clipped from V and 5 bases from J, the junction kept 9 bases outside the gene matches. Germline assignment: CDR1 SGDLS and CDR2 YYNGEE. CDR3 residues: CASSPTGSGDQPQHF. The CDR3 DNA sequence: TGTGCCAGCAGCCCGACAGGGTCGGGAGATCAGCCCCAGCATTTT.